These T cell receptor beta chains were read from a single sample in a study of cytomegalovirus exposure and HLA in healthy donors. Only in-frame clones appear in the TCRdb table, and some are missing; sequencing was by immunoSEQ multiplex PCR. The data contain roughly 140,000 clones, 80% to 85% of them singletons. Sequenced material: PBMCs. The receptors were gathered from a female donor in good health and CMV-seronegative. The conserved cysteine and the conserved F or W are not part of the CDR3 here.

CDR3	J	V	length
ASSSMVDYEQY	TRBJ2-7	TRBV27	11
ASNSGQLNEKLF	TRBJ1-4	TRBV2	12
ASSLTGITEAF	TRBJ1-1	TRBV7-9	11
ASSLSRGKETQY	TRBJ2-5	TRBV27	12
SVGTGQFSEAF	TRBJ1-1	TRBV29-1	11
ASSRSDTYTGELF	TRBJ2-2	TRBV5-4	13
ASSPVGEGGYGYT	TRBJ1-2	TRBV18	13
ASSRGGKRTEAQH	TRBJ1-5	TRBV27	13
ASSRDSRNTIY	TRBJ1-3	TRBV7-9	11
ADRRAGQETQY	TRBJ2-5	TRBV7-6	11
ATSGQGRGYSNQPQH	TRBJ1-5	TRBV15	15
ASSRGQSTDTQY	TRBJ2-3	TRBV7-8	12
ASADGSDTGELF	TRBJ2-2	TRBV7-3	12